This is a list of T cell receptor beta chains from one sample in a study of blood T cell repertoires in COVID-19. Assay: immunoSEQ multiplex PCR; the TCRdb copy retains only in-frame clones and omits some. This table has approximately 120,000 clones, roughly 80% appearing once. Sequenced sample: peripheral blood. These receptors all come from an elderly man with COVID-19, enrolled during active disease. The CDR3 runs from the conserved cysteine through the conserved F or W. A D gene is named only where the DNA matches it firmly. Expanded clones get a size class; other rows say once, few or many, or leave the size out.

>TRBJ1-2|few|TRBV4-1|TRBD1
CASSQDGAGTGDYGYTF
TGCGCCAGCAGCCAAGATGGGGCCGGGACAGGGGACTATGGCTACACCTTC
>TRBJ2-7|NA|TRBV24-1|TRBD2
CATSDFTGGSYEQYF
TGTGCCACCAGTGATTTTACGGGGGGCTCCTACGAGCAGTACTTC
>TRBJ2-1|NA|TRBV6-7|NA
CASRNLVGDTYNEQFF
TGTGCCAGCAGGAACCTGGTGGGGGACACCTACAATGAGCAGTTCTTC
>TRBJ2-7|few|TRBV11-2|NA
CASKVGGRVEQYF
TGTGCCAGCAAGGTCGGTGGGCGCGTCGAGCAGTACTTC
>TRBJ1-2|NA|TRBV5-1|TRBD1
CASSEGQDYGYTF
TGCGCCAGCAGCGAGGGACAGGACTATGGCTACACCTTC
>TRBJ1-2|once|TRBV28|NA
CASSTWTANYGYTF
TGTGCCAGCAGTACCTGGACAGCTAACTATGGCTACACCTTC
>TRBJ2-1|NA|TRBV5-6|NA
CASSLAAFYNEQFF
TGTGCCAGCAGCTTGGCCGCGTTCTACAATGAGCAGTTCTTC
>TRBJ2-1|NA|TRBV19|NA
CASSISSDSRVNEQFF
TGTGCCAGTAGTATCTCCTCGGACAGTCGGGTCAATGAGCAGTTCTTC
>TRBJ2-7|NA|TRBV10-3|TRBD1
CAISDFGTANPIGEQYF
TGTGCCATCAGTGATTTTGGGACAGCGAACCCAATCGGCGAGCAGTACTTC
>TRBJ2-7|NA|TRBV6-2/TRBV6-3|TRBD2
CASSSAGGLYEQYF
TGTGCCAGCAGTTCAGCGGGAGGGTTGTACGAGCAGTACTTC
>TRBJ2-5|NA|TRBV9|NA
CASSVVARAETQYF
TGTGCCAGCAGCGTAGTGGCCAGGGCGGAGACCCAGTACTTC
>TRBJ1-1|NA|TRBV5-8|TRBD1
CASSSTGWSTEAFF
TGTGCCAGCAGCTCGACAGGGTGGAGCACTGAAGCTTTCTTT
>TRBJ1-4|NA|TRBV18|NA
CASSRSRANEKLFF
TGTGCCAGCTCACGAAGCAGGGCTAATGAAAAACTGTTTTTT
>TRBJ1-2|NA|TRBV24-1|NA
CATSDPYRFGGYTF
TGTGCCACCAGTGATCCATACAGGTTTGGTGGCTACACCTTC
>TRBJ1-1|NA|TRBV3-1/TRBV3-2|NA
CASSQSFFYGGGTEAFF
TGTGCCAGCAGCCAATCGTTCTTTTACGGCGGGGGCACTGAAGCTTTCTTT
>TRBJ2-3|NA|TRBV7-3|TRBD2
CASSLSGGTDTQYF
TGTGCCAGCAGCTTATCGGGAGGAACAGATACGCAGTATTTT
>TRBJ2-7|once|TRBV6-2/TRBV6-3|TRBD1
CASSYPRQGDYEQYF
TGTGCCAGCAGTTACCCTCGACAGGGCGACTACGAGCAGTACTTC
>TRBJ2-7|NA|TRBV28|TRBD2
CASSAALAGGREQYF
TGTGCCAGCAGTGCCGCACTAGCGGGAGGCAGAGAGCAGTACTTC
>TRBJ2-7|NA|TRBV19|TRBD1
CASSSGTGGSYEQYF
TGTGCCAGTAGCTCCGGGACAGGGGGCTCCTACGAGCAGTACTTC
>TRBJ1-2|NA|TRBV28|NA
CASSSIQQVSSSEGGYTF
TGTGCCAGCAGTTCAATACAACAGGTCTCGTCGTCGGAGGGTGGCTACACCTTC
>TRBJ2-5|NA|TRBV18|NA
CASSLPTKTTRETQYF
TGTGCCAGCTCACTCCCCACTAAGACTACCCGGGAGACCCAGTACTTC
>TRBJ2-1|NA|TRBV28|TRBD2
CASSSRGTSALNEQFF
TGTGCCAGCAGTTCCCGGGGGACTAGCGCTTTAAATGAGCAGTTCTTC
>TRBJ1-1|NA|TRBV3-1/TRBV3-2|NA
CASSPLGLFLMNTEAFF
TGTGCCAGCAGCCCACTAGGCCTCTTTCTTATGAACACTGAAGCTTTCTTT
>TRBJ1-5|few|TRBV11-3|NA
CASSLDIFLASLQPQHF
TGTGCCAGCAGCTTAGATATCTTTTTAGCGTCACTTCAGCCCCAGCATTTT
>TRBJ1-1|once|TRBV5-1|NA
CASSLSVNTEAFF
TGCGCCAGCAGCTTATCAGTGAACACTGAAGCTTTCTTT
>TRBJ1-1|few|TRBV2|NA
CASSEARQGSEAFF
TGTGCCAGCAGTGAAGCCAGGCAGGGCTCTGAAGCTTTCTTT
>TRBJ2-2|NA|TRBV27|TRBD1
CASSPTTGAGELFF
TGTGCCAGCAGCCCGACGACAGGGGCCGGGGAGCTGTTTTTT
>TRBJ2-1|once|TRBV7-3|NA
CASSLRQDNEQFF
TGTGCCAGCAGCCTCAGACAGGACAATGAGCAGTTCTTC
>TRBJ1-2|NA|TRBV19|NA
CASSFPGQWYGYTF
TGTGCCAGTAGCTTTCCCGGACAGTGGTACGGCTACACCTTC
>TRBJ1-2|NA|TRBV5-1|TRBD1
CASSGGQGASGYTF
TGCGCCAGCAGCGGCGGACAGGGGGCCTCAGGCTACACCTTC
>TRBJ2-7|once|TRBV18|TRBD1
CASSTTGGVYEQYF
TGTGCCAGCTCAACGACAGGGGGGGTCTACGAGCAGTACTTC
>TRBJ2-7|NA|TRBV7-8|NA
CASSLRQGYEQYF
TGTGCCAGCAGCTTAAGGCAGGGCTACGAGCAGTACTTC
>TRBJ1-1|once|TRBV5-1|NA
CASSPGGSGAFF
TGCGCCAGCAGCCCCGGGGGGTCTGGAGCTTTCTTT
>TRBJ1-3|NA|TRBV2|NA
CASRPGIGNTIYF
TGTGCCAGCAGACCAGGGATTGGAAACACCATATATTTT
>TRBJ2-1|NA|TRBV11-3|TRBD2
CASSLEASGRHEQFF
TGTGCCAGCAGCTTAGAGGCTAGCGGGAGACACGAGCAGTTCTTC
>TRBJ2-5|NA|TRBV19|NA
CASSIRAGVRETQYF
TGTGCCAGTAGTATAAGGGCAGGGGTAAGGGAGACCCAGTACTTC
>TRBJ1-3|NA|TRBV30|TRBD1
CAWGTGSGNTIYF
TGTGCCTGGGGGACAGGCTCTGGAAACACCATATATTTT
>TRBJ2-3|NA|TRBV5-1|NA
CATRPGTVTDTQYF
TGCGCCACCAGACCCGGGACTGTTACAGATACGCAGTATTTT
>TRBJ2-4|NA|TRBV9|NA
CASSVGLGLAKNIQYF
TGTGCCAGCAGCGTAGGATTGGGACTAGCCAAAAACATTCAGTACTTC
>TRBJ2-3|NA|TRBV5-4|TRBD2
CASSPEPGLDSSDTQYF
TGTGCCAGCAGCCCAGAACCGGGACTAGATTCGTCAGATACGCAGTATTTT
>TRBJ2-5|NA|TRBV6-5|TRBD1
CASSFHRGAETQYF
TGTGCCAGCAGTTTTCACAGGGGTGCCGAGACCCAGTACTTC
>TRBJ2-1|NA|TRBV5-1|TRBD2
CASSFGAWTSGSHNEQFF
TGCGCCAGCAGCTTCGGGGCTTGGACTAGCGGGAGCCACAATGAGCAGTTCTTC
>TRBJ1-3|NA|TRBV28|NA
CASSLGGYSGNTIYF
TGTGCCAGCAGTTTAGGGGGGTACTCTGGAAACACCATATATTTT
>TRBJ2-7|NA|TRBV19|TRBD2
CASSMASGDSYEQYF
TGTGCCAGTAGTATGGCTAGCGGGGACTCCTACGAGCAGTACTTC
>TRBJ2-7|few|TRBV4-2|NA
CASSQDSRGLYEQYF
TGTGCCAGCAGCCAAGATTCGCGGGGGCTATACGAGCAGTACTTC
>TRBJ2-5|NA|TRBV5-1|NA
CASSPRRGRAVAQYF
TGCGCCAGCAGCCCCCGAAGAGGGCGCGCTGTGGCCCAGTACTTC
>TRBJ1-4|NA|TRBV2|TRBD1
CASSESTGAEKLFF
TGTGCCAGCAGTGAATCGACAGGGGCGGAAAAACTGTTTTTT
>TRBJ2-2|NA|TRBV7-6|TRBD1
CASSLNRGNTGELFF
TGTGCCAGCAGCTTAAACAGGGGGAACACCGGGGAGCTGTTTTTT
>TRBJ2-5|NA|TRBV27|TRBD2
CASSLFGPTSGPEETQYF
TGTGCCAGCAGTTTATTCGGCCCGACTAGCGGTCCGGAAGAGACCCAGTACTTC
>TRBJ2-6|NA|TRBV11-3|NA
CASSLGGAGANVLTF
TGTGCCAGCAGCTTAGGGGGGGCTGGGGCCAACGTCCTGACTTTC
>TRBJ2-2|few|TRBV2|NA
CASRGRAGELFF
TGTGCCAGCAGGGGCAGAGCCGGGGAGCTGTTTTTT
>TRBJ2-3|NA|TRBV28|NA
CASSSERGGTDTQYF
TGTGCCAGCAGTTCGGAGAGGGGAGGAACAGATACGCAGTATTTT
>TRBJ2-7|NA|TRBV4-2|TRBD2
CASSSQREDYEQYF
TGTGCCAGCAGCTCTCAGCGGGAAGACTACGAGCAGTACTTC
>TRBJ2-3|NA|TRBV7-9|TRBD2
CASSLLTGLAGVRTDTQYF
TGTGCCAGCAGCTTATTAACGGGACTAGCGGGAGTAAGGACAGATACGCAGTATTTT
>TRBJ1-2|NA|TRBV24-1|NA
CATSDSGGRGGYTF
TGTGCCACCAGTGATTCGGGCGGGCGGGGTGGCTACACCTTC